This T cell receptor (beta chain) was recovered during a study of T-cell memory formation after mild COVID-19. One entry per CDR3 protein results from TCRdb running MiXCR on the 5' RACE reads. The sample holds about 410,000 distinct CDR3 sequences; less than 25% are singletons and the top ten take about an eighth. The CDR3 is 18 residues long. V trimming: 3 bases; J trimming: 4 bases; junction bases outside the gene matches: 13. Germline V gene data show CDR1 as SGHTA and CDR2 as FQGNSA. Note on this clonotype: Its target is unknown.

General observations from the study: Pre-infection memory harbored some responding clones, suggesting cross-reactive memory joined.

The specimen was PBMCs or a T cell subset sorted from them (not recorded which). This clonotype was sampled from an adult woman who had mild COVID-19 (a few samples of this study predate the infection). Cell type and time point are not known. The gene calls are TRBV7-2 and TRBJ2-5; the match to TRBD2 covers 11 bases. CDR3 amino acids: CASSLRLAGPRLGETQYF. The CDR3 region has the DNA TGTGCCAGCAGCTTGAGACTAGCGGGGCCTCGGTTGGGAGAGACCCAGTACTTC. Full variable domain (outside the CDR3, taken from reference TRBV7-2 and TRBJ2-5): GAGVSQSPSNKVTEKGKDVELRCDPISGHTALYWYRQSLGQGLEFLIYFQGNSAPDKSGLPSDRFSAERTGGSVSTLTIQRTQQEDSAVYLCASSLRLAGPRLGETQYFGPGTRLLVL.